Shown below are 32 T cell receptor beta chains from a single sample sequenced in a study of T and B cells in COVID-19 patients. BIOMED2 TRB-A/B primer pools were used in multiplex TRB PCR. Each CDR3 protein is one row after TCRdb ran MiXCR on the multiplex PCR reads. The profile shows some 15,000 distinct CDR3 sequences, roughly 29% of them singletons. TRB was amplified from about 250-500 ng of blood genomic DNA. Sequencing was performed on blood. The receptors were gathered from a human donor who had recovered from COVID-19.

This clonotype is medium-sized by share. A read error may produce the germline difference seen at one junction end. This chain connects TRBV19 to TRBJ2-7; TRBD2 matches at 9 bases. The length of the CDR3 is 13 residues. The germline V gene encodes CDR1 LNHDA and CDR2 SQIVND (reference sequence). The CDR3 sequence: CASSATGTSRWNF. The CDR3, as DNA: TGTGCCAGTAGTGCAACCGGGACTAGCCGATGGAACTTC.

The CDR3 DNA reads TGTGCCAGCAGTTCTTTATTTGGGACAGGGAGACAGCCCCAGCATTTT. It encodes CASSSLFGTGRQPQHF. This rearrangement joins TRBV27 to TRBJ1-5, with 9 bases fitting TRBD1. CDR1 is MNHEY, CDR2 SMNVEV, per germline (reference sequence). Trimming took 4 bases from V and 7 from J; bases not matched to a gene: 11. The CDR3 is made up of 16 amino acids.

V usage is TRBV6-2 or TRBV6-3 and J usage is TRBJ1-1; 10 bases are a match to TRBD1. Germline trimming cut 6 bases from V and 6 bases from J; bases unmatched to any gene: 4. Germline values: CDR1 MNHEY, CDR2 SVGEGT. The CDR3 is made up of 13 amino acids. The CDR3: CASSRGQGAEAFF. DNA of the CDR3: TGTGCCAGCAGCCGCGGACAGGGGGCTGAAGCTTTCTTT.

This clonotype is judged medium-sized. DNA of the CDR3: TGTGCCAGTAGGGGCCTGAATCAGCCCCAGCATTTT. Translated, it gives CASRGLNQPQHF. The genes are TRBV19 and TRBJ1-5, with D uncertain. Germline CDR1 reads LNHDA; CDR2 reads SQIVND (reference sequence). Trimming took 6 bases from V and 4 from J, leaving 7 bases between them. The CDR3 covers 12 residues. The full variable domain, with the rest looked up from reference TRBV19 and TRBJ1-5, is DGGITQSPKYLFRKEGQNVTLSCEQNLNHDAMYWYRQDPGQGLRLIYYSQIVNDFQKGDIAEGYSVSREKKESFPLTVTSAQKNPTAFYLCASRGLNQPQHFGDGTRLSIL.

This clonotype was seen only a few times. The chain carries TRBV13 and TRBJ1-6; 7 bases line up with TRBD1. Germline V gene data show CDR1 as PRHDT and CDR2 as FYEKMQ (reference sequence). The CDR3 runs 15 residues. Unmatched junction bases numbered 12, after V lost 3 bases and J lost 13 bases. The chain's CDR3 is CASSFDRAPRSPLHF. The CDR3 region has the DNA TGTGCCAGCAGCTTTGACAGGGCGCCGAGGAGTCCCCTCCACTTT.

This clonotype was counted only a few times. V is TRBV10-3 and J is TRBJ2-3, with D possibly TRBD2 on 6 matching bases. V lost 8 bases and J lost 3, with 12 bases in between. The CDR3 extends over 13 amino acids. CDR1 and CDR2 (germline): ENHRY, SYGVKD. CDR3 bases: TGTGCCATCCAGGCGGGGTGGACAGATACGCAGTATTTT. This codes for CAIQAGWTDTQYF.

This chain connects TRBV6-2 or TRBV6-3 to TRBJ2-7, with 7 bases aligning to TRBD1. V was clipped by 0 bases and J by 3 bases; unmatched bases: 11. The CDR3 is 17 amino acids. CDR1 and CDR2 (germline): MNHEY, SVGEGT. CDR3 in amino acids: CASSYSRAGTAYYEQYF. The CDR3 DNA reads as TGTGCCAGCAGTTACTCGAGAGCCGGGACAGCTTACTACGAGCAGTACTTC.

The rearrangement uses TRBV7-9 and TRBJ1-1; 7 nucleotides agree with TRBD1. V trimming: 3 bases; J trimming: 0 bases; junction bases outside the gene matches: 4. Germline V gene data show CDR1 as SEHNR and CDR2 as FQNEAQ (reference sequence). CDR3 length: 15 amino acids. CDR3 coding DNA: TGTGCCAGCAGCTTGCCGGACAGGATGAACACTGAAGCTTTCTTT. This translates into CASSLPDRMNTEAFF.

The chain employs TRBV4-3 and TRBJ1-1; D ambiguous. CDR1 LGHNA and CDR2 YSLEER come from the germline V gene. V lost 4 bases and J lost 0, with 18 bases in between. This CDR3 comprises 17 residues. CDR3: CASSLLWADSLNTEAFF. CDR3 coding DNA: TGCGCCAGCAGCCTGCTTTGGGCAGACTCTCTGAACACTGAAGCTTTCTTT.

The V gene is TRBV6-2 or TRBV6-3, the J gene TRBJ2-7; TRBD1 agrees at 9 bases. The CDR3 sequence is 17 residues long. Germline CDR1 MNHEY, CDR2 SVGEGT. The junction had 6 bases not matched to a gene; V was cut back by 0 bases and J by 0 bases. CDR3 sequence: CASSYSYRGPGSYEQYF. For the CDR3, the DNA is TGTGCCAGCAGTTACTCGTACAGGGGGCCAGGCTCCTACGAGCAGTACTTC.

The chain couples TRBV6-5 to TRBJ1-3; D not resolved. V lost 9 bases, J lost 5 bases, and 11 bases lay in between. The germline gives CDR1 MNHEY, CDR2 SVGAGI. The CDR3 totals 12 residues. CDR3 nucleotides: TGTGCCAGTCTATCCGACCGAAACACCATATATTTT. The encoded protein is CASLSDRNTIYF.

Written as DNA, the CDR3 is TGTGCCAGCAGTTACTCCCCGGGGTCCTACGAGCAGTACTTC. Translation gives CASSYSPGSYEQYF. The V call is TRBV6-5, the J call TRBJ2-7, with D perhaps matching TRBD2 (5 bases). The CDR3 spans 14 residues. Trimming removed 0 bases from V and 1 base from J, with 7 bases in between. CDR1 is MNHEY, CDR2 SVGAGI, per germline.

This clonotype was counted a few times. The junction departs from germline at one end; a sequencing error may be responsible. The V and J genes are TRBV4-3 and TRBJ2-1; 8 nucleotides match TRBD1. Per the germline V gene, CDR1 is LGHNA and CDR2 is YSLEER. The CDR3 runs 16 residues. The CDR3 DNA is TGTGCCAGCAGCCTAGGAGAGGGACAGGTCTCCGGTGAGCAGTTCTTC. It codes for CASSLGEGQVSGEQFF.

In its sample, this clonotype ranks as medium-sized. V usage is TRBV10-3 and J usage is TRBJ2-1; 10 bases align to TRBD2. V trimming: 3 bases; J trimming: 7 bases; junction bases outside the gene matches: 9. In germline, CDR1 is ENHRY, CDR2 SYGVKD. This CDR3 region has 16 residues. The CDR3 sequence is CAISDPRGAGGNEQFF. As DNA, the CDR3 is TGTGCCATCAGTGACCCGAGGGGAGCGGGGGGGAATGAGCAGTTCTTC.

This clonotype was detected a few times. The V call is TRBV6-5, the J call TRBJ1-4; D call uncertain. Trimming shortened V by 8 bases and J by 4 bases, and 2 bases separated the two germline ends. Germline V gene lookup returns CDR1 MNHEY and CDR2 SVGAGI. The CDR3 runs 10 residues. The CDR3 nucleotides are TGTGCCAGCCGTAATGAAAAACTGTTTTTT. Amino acids: CASRNEKLFF.

This clonotype was seen repeatedly, ten times or more. The chain links TRBV5-6 to TRBJ2-5; 8 positions match TRBD2. The germline gives CDR1 SGHDT, CDR2 YYEEEE. V was clipped by 2 bases and J by 2 bases; unmatched bases: 5. This CDR3 spans 15 amino acids. In DNA form, the CDR3 reads TGTGCCAGCAGCTTACCACTAGCGGCGCAAGAGACCCAGTACTTC. It yields the protein CASSLPLAAQETQYF.

The V and J genes are TRBV5-6 and TRBJ2-2; 11 bases agree with TRBD1. V lost 4 bases, J lost 4 bases, and 6 bases stayed unmatched. The germline gives CDR1 SGHDT, CDR2 YYEEEE. The CDR3 totals 16 residues. The CDR3 spells CASSPSGQGATGELFF. In DNA, the CDR3 is TGTGCCAGCAGCCCCTCCGGACAGGGGGCCACCGGGGAGCTGTTTTTT.

This clonotype was counted a few times. The rearrangement uses TRBV27 and TRBJ1-2; 12 nucleotides line up with TRBD1. J gave up 0 bases and V 0 bases, and 8 bases lay outside the gene matches. This CDR3 contains 19 residues. CDR1 is MNHEY, CDR2 SMNVEV, per germline (reference sequence). The CDR3 DNA sequence: TGTGCCAGCAGTTTATCTCCCGGGACAGGGGGCGCGCCTAACTATGGCTACACCTTC. This encodes CASSLSPGTGGAPNYGYTF.

This clonotype is classed as medium-sized. The V call is TRBV19, the J call TRBJ1-5; D remains unclear. CDR1 is LNHDA, CDR2 SQIVND, per germline (reference sequence). V lost 2 bases, J lost 5 bases, and 4 bases lay in between. The CDR3 length is 12 residues. CDR3 amino acids: CASSILDQPQHF. Here the CDR3 DNA reads TGTGCCAGTAGTATACTCGATCAGCCCCAGCATTTT.

In its sample, this clonotype was seen a few times. This rearrangement joins TRBV5-4 to TRBJ1-2, with a possible D match to TRBD1 (5 bases). Germline CDR1 SGHNT, CDR2 YYREEE (reference sequence). The CDR3 spans 13 residues. The CDR3: CEERGCPNYGYTF. CDR3 DNA: TGTGAAGAAAGGGGATGCCCTAACTATGGCTACACCTTC. Full variable domain (rest looked up from reference TRBV5-4 and TRBJ1-2): ETGVTQSPTHLIKTRGQQVTLRCSSQSGHNTVSWYQQALGQGPQFIFQYYREEENGRGNFPPRFSGLQFPNYSSELNVNALELDDSALYLCEERGCPNYGYTFGSGTRLTVV.

The V and J genes are TRBV27 and TRBJ2-2; unclear D gene. CDR1 and CDR2 from the germline V gene are MNHEY and SMNVEV (reference sequence). The V end lost 0 bases, the J end lost 7 bases, and 9 bases lay between the germline ends. The CDR3 covers 14 residues. The DNA of the CDR3 is TGTGCCAGCAGTTTATCCTCACGGGTCGGGGAGCTGTTTTTT. This translates into CASSLSSRVGELFF.

This clonotype appeared a few times. This sequence joins TRBV30 and TRBJ1-3; D is uncertain. V lost 3 bases and J 0 bases, leaving 6 bases between the germline ends. Per germline, CDR1 GTSNPN and CDR2 SVGIG (reference sequence). The CDR3 has 13 amino acids. The CDR3 DNA reads as TGTGCCTGGAGCTTAAGCTCTGGAAACACCATATATTTT. It specifies CAWSLSSGNTIYF.

The table lists this clonotype with many counts. Here the CDR3 reads CASSSPGTPEETQYF. CDR3 bases: TGTGCCAGCAGTTCTCCCGGGACACCAGAGGAGACCCAGTACTTC. J is TRBJ2-5 and V is TRBV6-5; possibly TRBD1 for D (6 bases). Trimming took off 4 bases at V and 5 bases at J, with 17 bases between the two ends. This CDR3 is 15 amino acids long. Per germline, CDR1 MNHEY and CDR2 SVGAGI.

This clonotype is termed medium-sized (0.01 to 0.1%). This sequence joins TRBV30 and TRBJ2-5, with 12 bases identical to TRBD2. Germline V lookup: CDR1 GTSNPN, CDR2 SVGIG (reference sequence). The ends lost 3 bases at V and 6 bases at J; junction bases unmatched: 14. This CDR3 has 17 residues. The chain's CDR3 is CAWSKGLAGPIRQTQYF. CDR3 DNA: TGTGCCTGGAGCAAAGGACTAGCGGGACCGATAAGGCAGACCCAGTACTTC. The whole variable domain, filled in from reference TRBV30 and TRBJ2-5, reads SQTIHQWPATLVQPVGSPLSLECTVEGTSNPNLYWYRQAAGRGLQLLFYSVGIGQISSEVPQNLSASRPQDRQFILSSKKLLLSDSGFYLCAWSKGLAGPIRQTQYFGPGTRLLVL.

The chain uses TRBV6-5 and TRBJ2-1, with 14 bases lining up with TRBD2. V shed 3 bases and J 8 bases; nucleotides not matched to a gene: 6. Germline V lookup: CDR1 MNHEY, CDR2 SVGAGI. This CDR3 region has 16 residues. The CDR3 here is CASSYFGTSGSDEQFF. CDR3 coding DNA: TGTGCCAGCAGTTATTTCGGGACTAGCGGGAGCGATGAGCAGTTCTTC.

The rearrangement uses TRBV20-1 and TRBJ1-1; TRBD1 matches 7 bases. V lost 0 bases, J lost 2 bases, and 9 bases stayed unmatched. The CDR3 sequence is 16 residues long. Looked up from germline, CDR1 is DFQATT and CDR2 is SNEGSKA (reference sequence). In DNA form, the CDR3 reads TGCAGTGCTAGAGATCAAGGGGGCAATGTAAACACTGAAGCTTTCTTT. Residues: CSARDQGGNVNTEAFF.

This clonotype is termed medium-sized (0.01 to 0.1%). V and J are TRBV27 and TRBJ2-5, with D hard to call. The CDR3 covers 15 residues. The V gene lost 6 bases and the J gene lost 4 bases, with 18 bases spanning the gap. The germline gives CDR1 MNHEY, CDR2 SMNVEV (reference sequence). The chain's CDR3 is CASSTSFGPVETQYF. In nucleotides, the CDR3 is TGTGCCAGCAGCACAAGTTTCGGACCGGTAGAGACCCAGTACTTC.

This clonotype was found a few times. V gene TRBV6-1 combines with J gene TRBJ1-1, with D possibly TRBD1 on 6 matching bases. Germline loops: CDR1 MNHNS, CDR2 SASEGT. This CDR3 has 14 residues. Trimming cost V 2 bases and J 1 base, with 8 bases left between them. The CDR3 reads CASSEWTENTEAFF. The CDR3 nucleotides are TGTGCCAGCAGTGAATGGACAGAGAACACTGAAGCTTTCTTT.

This clonotype occurred many times. The V call is TRBV30, the J call TRBJ2-6; no clear D gene. V was trimmed by 0 bases and J by 0 bases, leaving 6 bases between them. Germline CDR1 and CDR2: GTSNPN and SVGIG (reference sequence). The CDR3 covers 15 residues. Written as DNA, the CDR3 is TGTGCCTGGAGTGTACTCCTCTCTGGGGCCAACGTCCTGACTTTC. Translating gives CAWSVLLSGANVLTF.

This clonotype is deemed medium-sized (0.01 to 0.1%). CDR3 loop: CSVGPGQGGTEAFF. Written as DNA, the CDR3 is TGCAGCGTTGGTCCGGGACAGGGGGGCACTGAAGCTTTCTTT. The chain has TRBV29-1 and TRBJ1-1, with TRBD1 matching 11 bases. The length of the CDR3 is 14 residues. Per the germline V gene, CDR1 is SQVTM and CDR2 is ANQGSEA. The J segment lost 4 bases and the V segment lost 4 bases, leaving 5 bases of the junction unmatched.

The chain joins TRBV5-5 to TRBJ2-7; D not certain. V shed 1 base and J shed 5 bases, with 16 bases lying between them. The length of the CDR3 is 15 residues. Germline CDR1 is SGHKS and CDR2 is YYEKEE (reference sequence). CDR3 nucleotide sequence: TGTGCCAGCAGCTTGCGGACCCCCTTTACCAACGAGCAGTACTTC. Residues: CASSLRTPFTNEQYF.

By sample fraction, this clonotype is medium-sized. V is TRBV11-3 and J is TRBJ2-5; 10 positions agree with TRBD2. Looked up from germline, CDR1 is SGHNT and CDR2 is YENEEA. This CDR3 region has 16 residues. With V trimmed by 3 bases and J by 1 base, 5 bases remained unmatched. In DNA, the CDR3 is TGTGCCAGCAGCTTGGATAGCGGGGGGATCCAAGAGACCCAGTACTTC. This translates into CASSLDSGGIQETQYF.